Below are 24 T cell receptor beta chains sequenced from a single sample in a study of PD-1 blockade in classical Hodgkin lymphoma. As for time point: cycle 4 day 1 (C4D1), after around six weeks of nivolumab. Following autologous stem cell transplantation, relapse occurred in every patient, and exposure to brentuximab vedotin varied. Libraries were prepared by immunoSEQ multiplex PCR; TCRdb keeps only in-frame clonotypes and omits some of them. The sample has 110,000 or so clones; roughly 87% are singletons. The input for sequencing was peripheral blood mononuclear cells (PBMCs), taken before the fourth cycle of nivolumab. Receptors originate from a human donor with classical Hodgkin lymphoma.

This clone was picked up one time. This chain joins TRBV23-1 and TRBJ2-5; TRBD1 agrees at 9 bases. TRBV23-1 is an open reading frame, and its role is uncertain. There are 18 residues in the CDR3. Trimming at V came to 2 bases and at J to 0 bases, leaving 10 bases not matched to a gene. As DNA, the CDR3 is TGCGCCAGCAGTCAAATGTCTCCGGGACAGGGAGACCAAGAGACCCAGTACTTC. Its protein product is CASSQMSPGQGDQETQYF.

The table lists this clone with a count of one. V usage is TRBV6-1 and J usage is TRBJ1-5; D gene uncertain. Trimming removed 7 bases from V and 0 bases from J, with 7 bases in between. CDR1 MNHNS and CDR2 SASEGT come from the germline V gene. The CDR3 extends over 13 amino acids. CDR3 sequence reads: CASTTVSNQPQHF. The DNA for the CDR3 is TGTGCCAGCACAACGGTTAGCAATCAGCCCCAGCATTTT.

CDR3 DNA: TGTGCCTGGAGTGAGGACAGGACCGGGGAGCTGTTTTTT. Residues: CAWSEDRTGELFF. V and J are TRBV30 and TRBJ2-2; 7 bases are shared with TRBD1. Trimming cost V 1 base and J 5 bases; bases outside gene matches: 1. The V gene's germline CDR1 is GTSNPN and CDR2 SVGIG (reference sequence). The CDR3 contains 13 residues.

The gene calls are TRBV5-6 and TRBJ2-7; D is unresolved. The CDR3 contains 13 residues. The V end was cut by 4 bases, the J end by 4 bases, with 12 bases between. The germline CDR1 and CDR2 sequences are SGHDT and YYEEEE. CDR3 DNA sequence: TGTGCCAGCAGCCTCTCGGTCGTTTACGAGCAGTACTTC. This codes for CASSLSVVYEQYF.

The rearrangement joins TRBV29-1 to TRBJ2-7; 8 bases map to TRBD1. The length of the CDR3 is 13 residues. Germline values: CDR1 SQVTM, CDR2 ANQGSEA. The V segment lost 7 bases and the J segment 2 bases; nucleotides outside the gene matches: 7. For the CDR3, the DNA is TGCAGCGCCCGGGACAGGCAAACCTACGAGCAGTACTTC. Translating gives CSARDRQTYEQYF.

This chain uses TRBV28 with TRBJ1-5; perhaps TRBD1 as D (6 bases). Between the trimmed V and J ends, which lost 4 bases and 2 bases, there was a span of 12 bases. Germline V lookup: CDR1 MDHEN, CDR2 SYDVKM. This CDR3 region has 15 residues. CDR3 protein: CASSSGEAGNQPQHF. The CDR3 nucleotides read TGTGCCAGCAGTTCAGGGGAAGCGGGCAATCAGCCCCAGCATTTT.

CDR3 in amino acids: CASSRGTGKENGYTF. CDR3 DNA sequence: TGCGCCAGCAGCCGTGGGACAGGGAAAGAAAATGGCTACACCTTC. The V and J genes are TRBV4-3 and TRBJ1-2, with 9 nucleotides matching TRBD1. V dropped 4 bases and J dropped 6; count of bases not matched to a gene: 9. CDR3 size: 15 residues. Germline loops: CDR1 LGHNA, CDR2 YSLEER.

The genes are TRBV5-4 and TRBJ2-7, with D maybe TRBD1 (6 bases). Germline CDR1 is SGHNT and CDR2 is YYREEE (reference sequence). V was shortened by 0 bases and J by 6 bases, with 22 bases between the two germline ends. The CDR3 runs 17 residues. CDR3 residues: CASSLAPVTGRWSEQYF. The CDR3 DNA sequence: TGTGCCAGCAGCTTGGCTCCCGTTACAGGGAGATGGTCCGAGCAGTACTTC.

The V gene is TRBV13, the J gene TRBJ2-7; TRBD1 matches 9 bases. This CDR3 has 14 amino acids. With 5 bases clipped from V and 3 bases from J, the junction kept 5 bases outside the gene matches. CDR1 and CDR2 from the germline V gene are PRHDT and FYEKMQ (reference sequence). CDR3 nucleotide sequence: TGTGCCAGCAGCCCGGGACAGGGACGCTACGAGCAGTACTTC. It encodes CASSPGQGRYEQYF.

The chain is built from TRBV2 and TRBJ2-3; no clear D. The CDR3 covers 12 residues. CDR1 is SNHLY and CDR2 is FYNNEI in the germline V gene. Deletions cut 10 bases from V and 5 bases from J, with 13 bases between. CDR3 sequence (DNA): TGTGCCACCCACCGGGCTCAAGATACGCAGTATTTT. Translating it yields CATHRAQDTQYF. The entire variable domain, with the rest obtained from reference TRBV2 and TRBJ2-3, is as follows: EPEVTQTPSHQVTQMGQEVILRCVPISNHLYFYWYRQILGQKVEFLVSFYNNEISEKSEIFDDQFSVERPDGSNFTLKIRSTKLEDSAMYFCATHRAQDTQYFGPGTRLTVL.

This clone turned up a few times. This chain joins TRBV5-4 and TRBJ2-7; 8 bases map to TRBD2. V lost 1 base and J lost 4; bases outside the gene matches: 7. This CDR3 spans 15 amino acids. Germline V gene data show CDR1 as SGHNT and CDR2 as YYREEE (reference sequence). This chain's CDR3 is CASSLSSGSGYEQYF. The CDR3 nucleotides read TGTGCCAGCAGCTTGTCAAGCGGGAGTGGTTACGAGCAGTACTTC.

The chain joins TRBV30 to TRBJ2-7; 7 bases match TRBD1. CDR3 size: 13 residues. V was pared by 4 bases and J by 0 bases, with 3 bases of the junction left unmatched. The germline CDR1 and CDR2 sequences are GTSNPN and SVGIG (reference sequence). In DNA form, the CDR3 reads TGTGCCTGGAAGAGACAGGGCTCCTACGAGCAGTACTTC. It encodes CAWKRQGSYEQYF. Filled out from reference TRBV30 and TRBJ2-7, the complete variable domain reads SQTIHQWPATLVQPVGSPLSLECTVEGTSNPNLYWYRQAAGRGLQLLFYSVGIGQISSEVPQNLSASRPQDRQFILSSKKLLLSDSGFYLCAWKRQGSYEQYFGPGTRLTVT.

The chain has TRBV30 and TRBJ2-7; D might be TRBD1 or TRBD2, each matching 6 bases. The germline V and J ends were trimmed by 4 bases and 1 base, with 17 bases remaining between them. Germline V lookup: CDR1 GTSNPN, CDR2 SVGIG (reference sequence). CDR3 length equals 15 residues. This chain's CDR3 is CAWTRARGASYEQYF. CDR3 coding DNA: TGTGCCTGGACTAGGGCAAGGGGGGCGTCCTACGAGCAGTACTTC.

The CDR3 nucleotides read TGTGCCAGCAGTGAAATTGGGGGTGGTTACGAGCAGTACTTC. This translates into CASSEIGGGYEQYF. This chain connects TRBV2 to TRBJ2-7; the D gene could be TRBD1 or TRBD2 (5 bases each). The CDR3 has 14 amino acids. Deletions cut 2 bases from V and 4 bases from J, with 12 bases between. Germline V lookup: CDR1 SNHLY, CDR2 FYNNEI.

The chain combines TRBV5-1 with TRBJ2-7; 13 nucleotides align to TRBD2. There are 16 residues in the CDR3. Germline V gene data show CDR1 as SGHRS and CDR2 as YFSETQ. V lost 4 bases and J lost 0; bases outside the gene matches: 4. The CDR3 reads CASSPGLAGHSYEQYF. CDR3 coding DNA: TGCGCCAGCAGCCCGGGACTAGCGGGACACTCCTACGAGCAGTACTTC.

This chain uses TRBV7-9 with TRBJ2-7, with D unclear. The germline V gene has CDR1 SEHNR and CDR2 FQNEAQ (reference sequence). Trimming shortened V by 3 bases and J by 4 bases, and 7 bases separated the two germline ends. This CDR3 spans 12 amino acids. CDR3 protein: CASSFWVYEQYF. In DNA, the CDR3 is TGTGCCAGCAGCTTCTGGGTTTACGAGCAGTACTTC.

The V call is TRBV19, the J call TRBJ1-2; possible D gene TRBD1, 5 bases. Between the trimmed V and J ends, which lost 5 bases and 5 bases, there was a span of 15 bases. The CDR3 has 14 residues. Looked up from germline, CDR1 is LNHDA and CDR2 is SQIVND (reference sequence). CDR3 nucleotides: TGTGCCAGTAGTGGGGCAGGGAGAGGATATGGCTACACCTTC. Protein: CASSGAGRGYGYTF.

The chain combines TRBV11-2 with TRBJ2-1; no reliable D call. Germline V gives CDR1 SGHAT, CDR2 FQNNGV. The CDR3 has 15 residues. V dropped 2 bases and J dropped 0 bases, with 8 bases sitting between them. CDR3 sequence reads: CASSLTDTSYNEQFF. The CDR3 DNA reads as TGTGCCAGCAGCTTAACGGATACCTCCTACAATGAGCAGTTCTTC.

V gene TRBV7-9 combines with J gene TRBJ1-4; the D gene is possibly TRBD1 (5 bases). The germline V and J ends were trimmed by 2 bases and 7 bases, with 11 bases remaining between them. This CDR3 is 14 amino acids long. CDR1 and CDR2 from the germline V gene are SEHNR and FQNEAQ (reference sequence). The CDR3 coding sequence is TGTGCCAGCAGCTTATCCGGCAGGGCTGAAAAACTGTTTTTT. Its translation is CASSLSGRAEKLFF.

This rearrangement joins TRBV2 to TRBJ2-7; D gene uncertain. The germline CDR1 and CDR2 sequences are SNHLY and FYNNEI. The CDR3 contains 12 residues. Trimming shortened V by 7 bases and J by 3 bases, and 10 bases separated the two germline ends. The CDR3 reads CASKGISYEQYF. As DNA, the CDR3 is TGTGCCAGCAAGGGAATCAGCTACGAGCAGTACTTC.

The chain uses TRBV5-1 and TRBJ1-4; TRBD1 matches 11 bases. CDR1 and CDR2 (germline): SGHRS, YFSETQ. The CDR3 runs to 17 residues. The V and J ends lost 4 bases and 8 bases, in that order; junction bases with no gene match: 13. CDR3 protein: CASSRGTGGVALEKLFF. For the CDR3, the DNA is TGCGCCAGCAGCCGCGGGACAGGGGGAGTCGCTCTCGAAAAACTGTTTTTT.

The genes are TRBV2 and TRBJ2-1; no clear D. In germline, CDR1 is SNHLY, CDR2 FYNNEI. V lost 4 bases, J lost 12 bases, and 16 bases lay in between. The CDR3 contains 13 residues. The CDR3 coding sequence is TGTGCCAGCAGTGTCGAATCACTGTTGGGGCAGTTCTTC. This codes for CASSVESLLGQFF.

This chain uses TRBV7-8 with TRBJ2-2, with D uncertain. Trimming took 6 bases from V and 0 from J, leaving 8 bases between them. The CDR3 length is 14 residues. The germline V gene encodes CDR1 SGHVS and CDR2 FQNEAQ. The CDR3 here is CASRPTTNTGELFF. The CDR3 bases are TGTGCCAGCAGACCAACTACGAACACCGGGGAGCTGTTTTTT.

V and J are TRBV6-1 and TRBJ1-5; D perhaps matches TRBD1 (6 bases). This CDR3 has 15 amino acids. Trimming took 1 base from V and 16 from J, leaving 23 bases between them. Germline assignment: CDR1 MNHNS and CDR2 SASEGT. CDR3 nucleotide sequence: TGTGCCAGCAGTGAAGGGAGGGGGGGACCGCGGGGTCTCCATTTT. It encodes CASSEGRGGPRGLHF.